This T cell receptor beta chain derives from a study of response to subunit inactivated influenza vaccine (dated by TCRdb to 2017 to 2018). As for the study more broadly: Deep quantitative profiling of the T cell receptor repertoire was used in the study to follow responses to a trivalent subunit inactivated influenza vaccine.

A few counts support this clonotype. Its specific antigen is unknown. Base qualities were left out, and no much larger clone turns up one base away. General study outcomes and caveats: According to the authors, only a limited number of new T cells may be recruited by each seasonal influenza vaccination.

There are 14 amino acids in the CDR3, from cysteine to phenylalanine inclusive. Only the CDR3 part of the read is kept: 42 bases, read in frame from the first base. V is pruned by 3 bases and J by 3 bases, leaving 4 bases of the junction without a gene match. Libraries were prepared through RT-PCR. TCRdb names Illumina HiSeq 2500 as the instrument used. TCRdb reran the public reads through fastp at Q25 and MiXCR, keeping productive beta chains. Each entry merges the rows of one CDR3 protein and shows their most common DNA and genes. Present in this sample are about 650,000 distinct CDR3 sequences, 11% to 15% of which were seen just once. Approximately 7.6% of the sample comes from the top ten.

The source is a man between 45 and 60 years old who received an inactivated influenza vaccine. Donor details come from another sample of the same person, matched by shared clones. This specimen consisted of PBMCs from blood, obtained 14 days before vaccination. The V and J genes are TRBV12-3 or TRBV12-4 and TRBJ2-7, and 8 junction bases match TRBD1. The encoded CDR3 is CASSFRQGNYEQYF. The bases read TGTGCCAGCAGTTTCAGACAGGGGAACTACGAGCAGTACTTC.